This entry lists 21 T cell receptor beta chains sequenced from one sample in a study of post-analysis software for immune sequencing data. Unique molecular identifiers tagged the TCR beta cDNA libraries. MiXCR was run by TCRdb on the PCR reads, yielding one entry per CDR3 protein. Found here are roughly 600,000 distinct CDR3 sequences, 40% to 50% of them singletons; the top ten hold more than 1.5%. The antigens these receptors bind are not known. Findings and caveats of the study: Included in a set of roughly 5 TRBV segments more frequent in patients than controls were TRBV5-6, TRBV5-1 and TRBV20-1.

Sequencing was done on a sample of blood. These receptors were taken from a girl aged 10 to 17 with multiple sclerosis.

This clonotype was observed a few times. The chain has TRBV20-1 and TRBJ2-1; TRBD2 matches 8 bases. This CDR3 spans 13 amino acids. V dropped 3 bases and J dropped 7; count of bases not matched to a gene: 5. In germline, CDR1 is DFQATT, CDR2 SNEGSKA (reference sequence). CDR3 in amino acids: CSASFGRANEQFF. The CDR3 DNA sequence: TGCAGTGCTAGTTTCGGGAGGGCGAATGAGCAGTTCTTC.

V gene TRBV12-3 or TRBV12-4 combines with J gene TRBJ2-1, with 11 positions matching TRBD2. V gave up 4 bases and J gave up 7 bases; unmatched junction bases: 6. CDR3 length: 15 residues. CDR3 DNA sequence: TGTGCCAGCAGTTCCTCCCTAGCGGGAGGAAATGAGCAGTTCTTC. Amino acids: CASSSSLAGGNEQFF.

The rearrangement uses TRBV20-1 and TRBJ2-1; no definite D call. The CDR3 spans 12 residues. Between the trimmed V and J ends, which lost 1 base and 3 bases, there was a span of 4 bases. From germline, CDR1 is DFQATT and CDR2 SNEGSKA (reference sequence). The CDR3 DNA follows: TGCAGTGCTAGAGGGATCTACAATGAGCAGTTCTTC. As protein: CSARGIYNEQFF.

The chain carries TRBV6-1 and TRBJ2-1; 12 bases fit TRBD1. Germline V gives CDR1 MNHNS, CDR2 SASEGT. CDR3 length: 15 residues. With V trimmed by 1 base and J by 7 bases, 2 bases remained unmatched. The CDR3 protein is CASSEEGQGANEQFF. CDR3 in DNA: TGTGCCAGCAGTGAAGAGGGACAGGGGGCAAATGAGCAGTTCTTC.

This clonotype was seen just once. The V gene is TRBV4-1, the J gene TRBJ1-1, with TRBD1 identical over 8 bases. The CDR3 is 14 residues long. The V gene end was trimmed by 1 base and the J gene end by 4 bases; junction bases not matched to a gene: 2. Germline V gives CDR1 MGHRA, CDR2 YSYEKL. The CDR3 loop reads CASSQGGTGTEAFF. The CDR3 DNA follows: TGCGCCAGCAGCCAAGGCGGGACAGGCACTGAAGCTTTCTTT.

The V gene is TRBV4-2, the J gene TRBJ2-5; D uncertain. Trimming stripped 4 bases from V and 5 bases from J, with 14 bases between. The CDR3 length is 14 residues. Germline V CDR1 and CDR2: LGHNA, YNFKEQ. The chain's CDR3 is CASSPDSNVETQYF. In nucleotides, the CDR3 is TGTGCCAGCAGCCCCGACTCGAATGTGGAGACCCAGTACTTC.

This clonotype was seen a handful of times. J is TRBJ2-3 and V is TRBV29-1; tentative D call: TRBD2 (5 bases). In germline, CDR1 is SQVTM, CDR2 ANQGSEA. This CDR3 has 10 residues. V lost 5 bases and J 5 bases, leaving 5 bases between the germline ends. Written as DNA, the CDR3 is TGCAGCGTTCGGGGAGATACGCAGTATTTT. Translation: CSVRGDTQYF.

The CDR3 DNA is TGTGCCAGCAGTTCTACTAGCGGGAGGGCCTATGAGCAGTACTTC. This codes for CASSSTSGRAYEQYF. This rearrangement joins TRBV28 to TRBJ2-5; TRBD2 agrees at 13 bases. Germline-derived CDR1 and CDR2 are MDHEN and SYDVKM. This CDR3 comprises 15 residues. V was clipped by 4 bases and J by 11 bases; unmatched bases: 10.

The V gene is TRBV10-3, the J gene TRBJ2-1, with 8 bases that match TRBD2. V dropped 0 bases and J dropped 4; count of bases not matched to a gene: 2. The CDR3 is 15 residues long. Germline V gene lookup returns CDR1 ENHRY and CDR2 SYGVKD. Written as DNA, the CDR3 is TGTGCCATCAGTGAGTCAGCTAGCGGGTACAATGAGCAGTTCTTC. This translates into CAISESASGYNEQFF.

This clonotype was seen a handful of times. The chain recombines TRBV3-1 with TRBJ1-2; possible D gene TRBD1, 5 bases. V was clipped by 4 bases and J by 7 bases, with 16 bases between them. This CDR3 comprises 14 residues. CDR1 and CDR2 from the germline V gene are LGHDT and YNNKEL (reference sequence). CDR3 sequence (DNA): TGTGCCAGCAGCCTTGAGGGGATCGCAGGTGGCTACACCTTC. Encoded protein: CASSLEGIAGGYTF.

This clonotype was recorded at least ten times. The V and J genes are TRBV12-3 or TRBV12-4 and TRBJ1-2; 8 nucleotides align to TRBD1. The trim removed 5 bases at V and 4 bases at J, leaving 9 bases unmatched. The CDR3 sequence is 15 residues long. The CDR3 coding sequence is TGTGCCAGCAGTCCGGACAGGGAAGGGGCCTATGGCTACACCTTC. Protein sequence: CASSPDREGAYGYTF.

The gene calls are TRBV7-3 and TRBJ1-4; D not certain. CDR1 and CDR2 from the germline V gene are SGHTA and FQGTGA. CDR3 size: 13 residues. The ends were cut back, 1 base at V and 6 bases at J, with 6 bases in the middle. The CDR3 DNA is TGTGCCAGCAGCTTAAATAAGGATGAAAAACTGTTTTTT. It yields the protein CASSLNKDEKLFF.

CDR3 bases: TGTGCCAGCAGCTCAAAGCGGGGATACACAGATACGCAGTATTTT. Amino acid sequence: CASSSKRGYTDTQYF. The V call is TRBV7-2, the J call TRBJ2-3; 7 nucleotides match TRBD2. V trimming: 4 bases; J trimming: 2 bases; junction bases outside the gene matches: 6. CDR3 length equals 15 residues. Germline assignment: CDR1 SGHTA and CDR2 FQGNSA.

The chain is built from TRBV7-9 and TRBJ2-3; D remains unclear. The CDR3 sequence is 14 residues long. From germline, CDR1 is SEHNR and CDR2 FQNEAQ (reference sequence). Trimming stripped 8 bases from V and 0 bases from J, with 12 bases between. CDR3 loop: CASGRSASTDTQYF. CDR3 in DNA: TGTGCCAGCGGTCGCTCAGCGAGCACAGATACGCAGTATTTT.

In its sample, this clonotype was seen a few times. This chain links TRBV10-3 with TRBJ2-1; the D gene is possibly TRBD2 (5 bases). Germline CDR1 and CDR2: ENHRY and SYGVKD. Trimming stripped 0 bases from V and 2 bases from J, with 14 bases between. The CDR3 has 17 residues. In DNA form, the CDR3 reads TGTGCCATCAGTGAGTCGGCCTCTAGCCCTCCCTACAATGAGCAGTTCTTC. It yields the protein CAISESASSPPYNEQFF.

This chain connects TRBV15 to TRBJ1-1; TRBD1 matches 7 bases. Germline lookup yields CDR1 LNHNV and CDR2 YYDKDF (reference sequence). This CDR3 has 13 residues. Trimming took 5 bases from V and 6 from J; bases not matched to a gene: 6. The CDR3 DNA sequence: TGTGCCACCAGCCCCGGGACAGCGGCTGAAGCTTTCTTT. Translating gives CATSPGTAAEAFF.

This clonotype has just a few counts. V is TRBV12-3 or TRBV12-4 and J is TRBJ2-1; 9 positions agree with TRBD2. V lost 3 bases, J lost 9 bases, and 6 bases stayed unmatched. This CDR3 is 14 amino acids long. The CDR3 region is CASSLAGGPREQFF. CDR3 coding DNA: TGTGCCAGCAGTTTGGCGGGGGGGCCTCGTGAGCAGTTCTTC.

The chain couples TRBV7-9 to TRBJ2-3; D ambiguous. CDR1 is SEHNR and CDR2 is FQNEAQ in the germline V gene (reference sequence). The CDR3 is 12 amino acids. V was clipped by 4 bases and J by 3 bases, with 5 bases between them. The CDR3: CASSYETDTQYF. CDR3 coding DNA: TGTGCCAGCAGCTACGAGACAGATACGCAGTATTTT. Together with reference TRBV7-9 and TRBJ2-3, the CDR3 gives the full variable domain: DTGVSQNPRHKITKRGQNVTFRCDPISEHNRLYWYRQTLGQGPEFLTYFQNEAQLEKSRLLSDRFSAERPKGSFSTLEIQRTEQGDSAMYLCASSYETDTQYFGPGTRLTVL.

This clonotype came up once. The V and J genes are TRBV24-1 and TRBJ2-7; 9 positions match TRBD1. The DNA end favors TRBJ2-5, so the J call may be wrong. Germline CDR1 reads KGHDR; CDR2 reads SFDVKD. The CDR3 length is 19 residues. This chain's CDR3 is CATSERRTLDRGGPETQYF. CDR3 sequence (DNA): TGTGCCACCAGTGAGCGAAGAACCTTGGACAGGGGAGGCCCCGAGACCCAGTACTTC.

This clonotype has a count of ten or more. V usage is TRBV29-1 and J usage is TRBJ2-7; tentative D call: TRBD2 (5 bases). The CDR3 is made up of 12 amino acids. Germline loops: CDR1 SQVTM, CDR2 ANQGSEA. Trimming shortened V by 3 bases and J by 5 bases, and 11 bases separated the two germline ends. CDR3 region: CSVDSGMNEQYF. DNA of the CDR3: TGCAGCGTTGATTCGGGAATGAACGAGCAGTACTTC.

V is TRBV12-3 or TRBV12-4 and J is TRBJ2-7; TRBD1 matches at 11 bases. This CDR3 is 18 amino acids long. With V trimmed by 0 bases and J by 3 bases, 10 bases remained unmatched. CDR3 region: CASSLAAFRGTGGYEQYF. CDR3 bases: TGTGCCAGCAGTTTAGCGGCGTTTAGAGGGACAGGGGGCTACGAGCAGTACTTC.